One and the same sample provided the 21 T cell receptor beta chains below, sequenced in a study of blood T cell repertoires in COVID-19. Produced via immunoSEQ multiplex PCR; TCRdb's table is partial and in-frame only. The data contain approximately 60,000 clones, more than 60% of them seen just once; the ten biggest clones take up around 5%. The material sequenced was peripheral blood. These receptors were obtained from a human donor in a cohort sampled during active COVID-19.

The CDR3 coding sequence is TGTGCCATCGGGACAGGCTCCTACAATGAGCAGTTCTTC. Translation: CAIGTGSYNEQFF. The chain combines TRBV3-1 (or the pseudogene TRBV3-2) with TRBJ2-1; 8 nucleotides match TRBD1. Trimming removed 10 bases from V and 0 bases from J; junction bases left unmatched: 2. Germline CDR1 is LGHDT and CDR2 is YNNKEL (reference sequence). CDR3 length: 13 amino acids.

In this sample, this clone turned up a few times. The rearrangement uses TRBV2 and TRBJ2-3; D is uncertain. The germline V gene encodes CDR1 SNHLY and CDR2 FYNNEI. This CDR3 spans 13 amino acids. Trimming left V 8 bases short and J 2 bases short, with 11 bases between. The CDR3 sequence is CASARLTTDTQYF. As DNA, the CDR3 is TGTGCCAGCGCCCGACTCACCACAGATACGCAGTATTTT.

The chain recombines TRBV5-6 with TRBJ2-5, with 7 bases matching TRBD2. V lost 0 bases to trimming and J lost 4 bases; unmatched junction nucleotides: 0. CDR3 length: 13 residues. CDR1 is SGHDT and CDR2 is YYEEEE in the germline V gene. CDR3 loop: CASSLGLAETQYF. The CDR3 nucleotides read TGTGCCAGCAGCTTGGGACTAGCAGAGACCCAGTACTTC.

J is TRBJ2-5 and V is TRBV4-2; 9 positions agree with TRBD2. Per germline, CDR1 LGHNA and CDR2 YNFKEQ. Trimming took 0 bases from V and 2 from J; bases not matched to a gene: 7. This CDR3 is 17 amino acids long. The chain's CDR3 is CASSQDFARGGQETQYF. The CDR3 DNA reads as TGTGCCAGCAGCCAAGATTTTGCGCGGGGGGGACAAGAGACCCAGTACTTC.

The V call is TRBV6-6, the J call TRBJ1-3; 9 bases agree with TRBD1. V gave up 6 bases and J gave up 4 bases; unmatched junction bases: 7. Germline V lookup: CDR1 MNHNY, CDR2 SVGAGI (reference sequence). CDR3 length: 15 residues. Here the CDR3 reads CASRRTGTGGNTIYF. The CDR3 DNA reads TGTGCCAGCAGGCGGACAGGGACAGGGGGAAACACCATATATTTT.

The chain recombines TRBV11-2 with TRBJ2-5, with D perhaps matching TRBD2 (6 bases). The CDR3 covers 16 residues. CDR1 SGHAT and CDR2 FQNNGV come from the germline V gene. Trimming left V 4 bases short and J 1 base short, with 16 bases between. CDR3 nucleotide sequence: TGTGCCAGCAGCTCCGGACTATTCCCGACCCAAGAGACCCAGTACTTC. Residues: CASSSGLFPTQETQYF.

This clone was detected a few times. This chain connects TRBV7-9 to TRBJ2-1; 8 bases are shared with TRBD2. V lost 5 bases to trimming and J lost 7 bases; unmatched junction nucleotides: 10. The CDR3 is 15 amino acids. Germline loops: CDR1 SEHNR, CDR2 FQNEAQ (reference sequence). The CDR3, as DNA: TGTGCCAGCAGCCAGGGACTAGTGAAGAGTAATGAGCAGTTCTTC. The encoded protein is CASSQGLVKSNEQFF.

The rearrangement joins TRBV5-1 to TRBJ1-1, with D possibly being TRBD1 (6 bases). Germline CDR1 SGHRS, CDR2 YFSETQ. Trimming took 2 bases from V and 2 from J, leaving 10 bases between them. The CDR3 spans 14 residues. The CDR3 nucleotides read TGCGCCAGCAGCTTATCGGGGACAAACACTGAAGCTTTCTTT. Encoded protein: CASSLSGTNTEAFF.

This sequence joins TRBV5-1 and TRBJ2-2; D gene uncertain. V gave up 2 bases and J gave up 0 bases, with 5 bases separating them. This CDR3 comprises 14 residues. CDR1 is SGHRS and CDR2 is YFSETQ in the germline V gene. Here the CDR3 reads CASSFIANTGELFF. The CDR3 DNA reads as TGCGCCAGCAGCTTTATAGCGAACACCGGGGAGCTGTTTTTT.

This chain joins TRBV30 and TRBJ1-6; 9 nucleotides agree with TRBD1. This CDR3 contains 13 residues. V lost 3 bases and J lost 13; bases outside the gene matches: 7. Germline CDR1 reads GTSNPN; CDR2 reads SVGIG (reference sequence). In nucleotides, the CDR3 is TGTGCCTGGAGCGGCGAACAGGGGGCCCCCCTCCACTTT. This encodes CAWSGEQGAPLHF.

This clone appeared a few times. The V gene is TRBV9, the J gene TRBJ2-1, with 9 bases fitting TRBD2. Germline values: CDR1 SGDLS, CDR2 YYNGEE. After removal of 0 bases from V and 7 bases from J, the junction contained 5 bases not matched to a gene. This CDR3 has 15 amino acids. CDR3 sequence (DNA): TGTGCCAGCAGCGTAGCGGCGGGGGGGCAGAATGAGCAGTTCTTC. Its translation: CASSVAAGGQNEQFF.

Only a few counts were recorded for this clone. CDR3 DNA: TGTGCCAGCTCACCGGGGCTAAAGCAGCACACCGGGGAGCTGTTTTTT. As protein: CASSPGLKQHTGELFF. The chain joins TRBV18 to TRBJ2-2; a weak D match, TRBD1 (5 bases). Germline V gives CDR1 KGHSH, CDR2 LQKENI. The CDR3 loop spans 16 amino acids. Trimming pared 3 bases from V and 3 bases from J, leaving 14 bases between. The full variable domain, completed using reference TRBV18 and TRBJ2-2, is NAGVMQNPRHLVRRRGQEARLRCSPMKGHSHVYWYRQLPEEGLKFMVYLQKENIIDESGMPKERFSAEFPKEGPSILRIQQVVRGDSAAYFCASSPGLKQHTGELFFGEGSRLTVL.

This clone was seen more than once but under ten times. The chain employs TRBV2 and TRBJ2-7, with a weak D call TRBD1 (6 bases). V lost 6 bases, J lost 0 bases, and 12 bases lay in between. The CDR3 runs 14 residues. The germline CDR1 and CDR2 sequences are SNHLY and FYNNEI. The DNA for the CDR3 is TGTGCCAGCAGCACAGGGAGATCCTCCTACGAGCAGTACTTC. Its protein product is CASSTGRSSYEQYF.

This clone has more than one count but fewer than ten. The V gene is TRBV3-1 (or the pseudogene TRBV3-2), the J gene TRBJ2-2; 7 positions agree with TRBD2. The germline gives CDR1 LGHDT, CDR2 YNNKEL (reference sequence). The CDR3 is 15 amino acids. V shed 4 bases and J 5 bases; nucleotides not matched to a gene: 7. CDR3 in amino acids: CASSPRGSGTGELFF. The CDR3 region has the DNA TGTGCCAGCAGCCCCCGGGGTAGCGGGACCGGGGAGCTGTTTTTT.

The chain uses TRBV6-5 and TRBJ2-3; D is unclear. The CDR3 has 12 residues. Trimming pared 4 bases from V and 1 base from J, leaving 3 bases between. The germline gives CDR1 MNHEY, CDR2 SVGAGI. In DNA, the CDR3 is TGTGCCAGCAGTTCTGGCACAGATACGCAGTATTTT. Protein: CASSSGTDTQYF.

This sequence joins TRBV20-1 and TRBJ2-5; 16 nucleotides align to TRBD2. Germline CDR1 is DFQATT and CDR2 is SNEGSKA (reference sequence). This CDR3 has 17 amino acids. Germline trimming cut 3 bases from V and 5 bases from J; bases unmatched to any gene: 9. CDR3 amino acids: CSASGTSGGDHMETQYF. Here the CDR3 DNA reads TGCAGTGCTAGTGGGACTAGCGGGGGGGATCACATGGAGACCCAGTACTTC.

The chain combines TRBV29-1 with TRBJ2-2; the match to TRBD1 covers 7 bases. The trim removed 7 bases at V and 8 bases at J, leaving 7 bases unmatched. The CDR3 has 12 amino acids. In germline, CDR1 is SQVTM, CDR2 ANQGSEA. The CDR3 is CSAGQAGGELFF. CDR3 bases: TGCAGCGCAGGACAGGCTGGTGGGGAGCTGTTTTTT.

The chain links TRBV5-8 to TRBJ2-3, with D tentatively TRBD1 (6 bases). Trimming shortened V by 0 bases and J by 0 bases, and 11 bases separated the two germline ends. Germline V gene sequence: CDR1 SGHTS, CDR2 YDEGEE. CDR3 length: 16 residues. CDR3 sequence reads: CASSLVLQGSTDTQYF. The CDR3 nucleotides are TGTGCCAGCAGCTTGGTTCTTCAGGGGAGCACAGATACGCAGTATTTT.

The sample holds one count of this clone. This chain connects TRBV7-9 to TRBJ2-5, with 8 bases aligning to TRBD1. The trim removed 5 bases at V and 3 bases at J, leaving 5 bases unmatched. Germline CDR1 SEHNR, CDR2 FQNEAQ (reference sequence). The CDR3 contains 14 residues. This chain's CDR3 is CASSLSTGEETQYF. Written as DNA, the CDR3 is TGTGCCAGCAGCCTCTCGACAGGGGAAGAGACCCAGTACTTC.

The J gene is TRBJ1-4, the V gene TRBV5-4; 7 bases are shared with TRBD1. From germline, CDR1 is SGHNT and CDR2 YYREEE (reference sequence). The V gene end was trimmed by 3 bases and the J gene end by 5 bases; junction bases not matched to a gene: 7. The CDR3 is 15 residues long. The CDR3 region has the DNA TGTGCCAGCAGCTCCGGACAGGCGACAAATGAAAAACTGTTTTTT. Its translation is CASSSGQATNEKLFF.

The CDR3 region has the DNA TGCGCCAGCAGCTGGCGGGACCCAGGGACTGAAGCTTTCTTT. It specifies CASSWRDPGTEAFF. The chain carries TRBV5-1 and TRBJ1-1, with a possible D match to TRBD1 (5 bases). V lost 3 bases to trimming and J lost 5 bases, with 14 bases between them. This CDR3 is built from 14 residues. Germline assignment: CDR1 SGHRS and CDR2 YFSETQ.